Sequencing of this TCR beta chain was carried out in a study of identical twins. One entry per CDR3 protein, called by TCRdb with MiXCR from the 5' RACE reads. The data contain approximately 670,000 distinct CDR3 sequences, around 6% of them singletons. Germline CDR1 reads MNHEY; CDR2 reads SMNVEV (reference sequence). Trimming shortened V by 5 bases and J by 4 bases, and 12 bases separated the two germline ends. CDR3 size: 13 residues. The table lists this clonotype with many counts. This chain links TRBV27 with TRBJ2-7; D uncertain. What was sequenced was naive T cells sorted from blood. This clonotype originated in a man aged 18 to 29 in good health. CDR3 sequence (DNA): TGTGCCAGCAGTACCACGTTTCCTTACGAGCAGTACGTC. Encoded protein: CASSTTFPYEQYV.